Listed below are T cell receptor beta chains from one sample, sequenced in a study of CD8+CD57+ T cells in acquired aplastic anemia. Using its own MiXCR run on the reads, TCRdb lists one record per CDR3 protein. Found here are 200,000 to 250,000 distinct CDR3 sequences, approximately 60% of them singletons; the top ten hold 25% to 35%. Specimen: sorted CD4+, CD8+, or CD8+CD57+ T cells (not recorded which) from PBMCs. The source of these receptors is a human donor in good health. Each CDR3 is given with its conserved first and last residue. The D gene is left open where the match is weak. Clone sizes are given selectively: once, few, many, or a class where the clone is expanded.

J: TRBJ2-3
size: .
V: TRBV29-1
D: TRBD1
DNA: TGCAGCGTTGGGGGGGGACAGGGGCGTTTAGATACGCAGTATTTT
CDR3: CSVGGGQGRLDTQYF

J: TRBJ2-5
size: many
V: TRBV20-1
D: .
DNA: TGCAGTGTCCAGGTACAAGAGACCCAGTACTTC
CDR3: CSVQVQETQYF

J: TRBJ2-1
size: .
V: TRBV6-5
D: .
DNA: TGTGCCAGCAGGGGGAATGAGCAGTTCTTC
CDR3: CASRGNEQFF

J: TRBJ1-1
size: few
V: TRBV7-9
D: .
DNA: TGTGCCAGCAGCGCCTCGGGTGAAGCTTTCTTT
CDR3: CASSASGEAFF

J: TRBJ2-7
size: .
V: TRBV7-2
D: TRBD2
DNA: TGTGCCAGCAGTCCGGGACTAGCGATTTACGAGCAGTATTTC
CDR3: CASSPGLAIYEQYF

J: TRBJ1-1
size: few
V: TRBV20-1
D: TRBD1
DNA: TGCAGTGTGAGGACAGGTGAAGCTTTCTTT
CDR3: CSVRTGEAFF

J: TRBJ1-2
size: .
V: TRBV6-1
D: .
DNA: TGTGCCAGCAGTCTGGGCGGCTCAAAGGAGGGCTACACCTTC
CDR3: CASSLGGSKEGYTF

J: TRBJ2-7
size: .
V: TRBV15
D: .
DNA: TGTGCCACCAGCAGAGATTTCCCGTCCTCCTACGAGCAGTACTTC
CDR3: CATSRDFPSSYEQYF

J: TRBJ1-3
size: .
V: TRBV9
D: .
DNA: TGTGCCAGCAGCGTAGGGGAAAACACCATATATTTT
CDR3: CASSVGENTIYF

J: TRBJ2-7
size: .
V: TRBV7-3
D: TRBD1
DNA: TGTGCCAGCAGCTACACGACAGGGCGCGAGCAGTACTTC
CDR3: CASSYTTGREQYF

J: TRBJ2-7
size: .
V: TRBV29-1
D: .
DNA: TGCAGCGTTGTTTCAACAGTTTACCCCTACGAGCAGTACTTC
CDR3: CSVVSTVYPYEQYF

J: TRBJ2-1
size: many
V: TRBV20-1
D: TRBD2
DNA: TGCAGTGCTAAAAACGGGGCTAGCGGGAGTCAGTTCTTC
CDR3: CSAKNGASGSQFF